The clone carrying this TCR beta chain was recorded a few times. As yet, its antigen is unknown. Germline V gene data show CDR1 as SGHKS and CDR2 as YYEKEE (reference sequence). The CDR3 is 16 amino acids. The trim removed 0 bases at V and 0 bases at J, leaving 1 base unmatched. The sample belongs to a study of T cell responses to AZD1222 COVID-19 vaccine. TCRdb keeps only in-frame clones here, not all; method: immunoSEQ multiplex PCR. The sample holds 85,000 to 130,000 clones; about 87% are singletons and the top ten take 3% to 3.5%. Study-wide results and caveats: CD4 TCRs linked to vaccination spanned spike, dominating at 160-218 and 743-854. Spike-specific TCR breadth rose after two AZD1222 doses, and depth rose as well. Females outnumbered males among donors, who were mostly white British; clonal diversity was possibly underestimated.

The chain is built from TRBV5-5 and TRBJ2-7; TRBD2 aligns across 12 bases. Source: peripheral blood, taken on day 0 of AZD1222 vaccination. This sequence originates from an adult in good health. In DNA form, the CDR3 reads TGTGCCAGCAGCTTGGGGACTAGCGGGAACTCCTACGAGCAGTACTTC. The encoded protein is CASSLGTSGNSYEQYF.